This T cell receptor beta chain was identified in a study of Graves' ophthalmopathy and Graves' hyperthyroidism. Amplification of TCR beta CDR3 regions used RNA transcripts. Second-round multiplex PCR followed a first-round RT-PCR using HTBI primers. TCRdb re-derived calls from the multiplex PCR reads in MiXCR, one entry per CDR3 protein. The sample consists of approximately 1.2 million distinct CDR3 sequences, about two fifths of them appearing once. Germline V gene data show CDR1 as MNHEY and CDR2 as SVGAGI. Losses at the gene ends were 11 bases for V and 0 bases for J; bases not matched to a gene: 5. This CDR3 has 13 amino acids.

This sequence joins TRBV6-5 and TRBJ1-1; 8 bases align to TRBD1. Source material: peripheral blood or thyroid tissue (not recorded which). This TCR was sampled from an adult man with Graves' hyperthyroidism. DNA for the CDR3: TGTGCCTGCTCACAGGGGGTGAACACTGAAGCTTTCTTT. Residues: CACSQGVNTEAFF.